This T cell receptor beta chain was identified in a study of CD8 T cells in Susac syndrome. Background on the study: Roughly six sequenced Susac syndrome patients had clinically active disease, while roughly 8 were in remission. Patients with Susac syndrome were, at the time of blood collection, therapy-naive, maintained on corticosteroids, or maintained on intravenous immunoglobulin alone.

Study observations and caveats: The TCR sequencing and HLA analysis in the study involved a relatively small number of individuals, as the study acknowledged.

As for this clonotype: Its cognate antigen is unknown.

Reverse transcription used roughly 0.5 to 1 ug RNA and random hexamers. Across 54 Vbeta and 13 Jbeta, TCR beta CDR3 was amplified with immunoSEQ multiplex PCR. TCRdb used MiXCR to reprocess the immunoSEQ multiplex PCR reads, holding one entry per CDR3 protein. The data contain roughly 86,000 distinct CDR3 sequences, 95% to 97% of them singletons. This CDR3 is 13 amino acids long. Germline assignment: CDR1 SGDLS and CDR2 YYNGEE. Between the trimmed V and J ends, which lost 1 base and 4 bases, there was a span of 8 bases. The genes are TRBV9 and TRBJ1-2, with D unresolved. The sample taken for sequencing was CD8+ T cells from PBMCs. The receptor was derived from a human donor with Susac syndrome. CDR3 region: CASSVSGFYGYTF. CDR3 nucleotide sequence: TGTGCCAGCAGCGTAAGCGGGTTCTATGGCTACACCTTC.